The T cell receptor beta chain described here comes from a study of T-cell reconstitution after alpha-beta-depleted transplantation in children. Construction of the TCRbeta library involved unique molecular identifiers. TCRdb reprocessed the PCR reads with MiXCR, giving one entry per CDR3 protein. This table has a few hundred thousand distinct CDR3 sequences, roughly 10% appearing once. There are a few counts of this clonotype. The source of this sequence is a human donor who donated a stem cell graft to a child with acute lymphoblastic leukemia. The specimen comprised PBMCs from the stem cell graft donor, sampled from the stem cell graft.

Written as DNA, the CDR3 is TGTGCTAGTGGTTTGGGGACCGGGACAGTCACTGAGCAGTTCTTC. It specifies CASGLGTGTVTEQFF. V usage is TRBV12-5 and J usage is TRBJ2-1, with 7 bases aligning to TRBD1. V lost 1 base to trimming and J lost 9 bases; unmatched junction nucleotides: 9. The length of the CDR3 is 15 residues. Germline V gene sequence: CDR1 LGHNT, CDR2 FRNRAP.